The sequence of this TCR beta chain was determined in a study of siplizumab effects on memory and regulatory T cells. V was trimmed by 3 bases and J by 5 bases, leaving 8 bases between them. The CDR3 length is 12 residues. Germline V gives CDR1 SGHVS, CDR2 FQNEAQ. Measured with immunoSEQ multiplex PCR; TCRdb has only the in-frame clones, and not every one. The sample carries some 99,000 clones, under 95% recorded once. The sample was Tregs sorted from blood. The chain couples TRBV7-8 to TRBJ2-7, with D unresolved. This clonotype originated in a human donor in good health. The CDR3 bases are TGTGCCAGCAGCTTCGACCGTAACGAGCAGTACTTC. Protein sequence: CASSFDRNEQYF.